The T cell receptor beta chain under discussion was sequenced for a study of Ad26.COV2.S vaccination and SARS-CoV-2 variants. Points from the study as a whole: Similar non-spike TCR breadth was seen in vaccine and placebo recipients.

Documented treatment: roughly 18 received Ad26.COV2.S at low or high dose, single or two shots; about five received placebo; per-sample allocation not given. Collection of samples fell on day 63 after the first vaccine or placebo injection. The sample came from a Boston adult aged 18-55 years. In regard to this clone: What it recognizes is unknown.

The assay was immunoSEQ multiplex PCR, and TCRdb's table has in-frame clones only and misses some. The sample includes about 680,000 clones, approximately 88% of them seen just once. From germline, CDR1 is MDHEN and CDR2 SYDVKM. The CDR3 is 14 residues long. V gave up 1 base and J gave up 12 bases; unmatched junction bases: 11. J is TRBJ2-7 and V is TRBV28; 8 bases align to TRBD2. This sequence was found in a person aged 18-65 years who received the Ad26.COV2.S COVID-19 vaccine or a placebo. Sequencing was performed on peripheral blood, taken in a trial of Ad26.COV2.S vaccine versus placebo. CDR3 bases: TGTGCCAGCAGTTTATCATCCGGGGGGGCCTTGCCGTACTTC. Translated: CASSLSSGGALPYF.